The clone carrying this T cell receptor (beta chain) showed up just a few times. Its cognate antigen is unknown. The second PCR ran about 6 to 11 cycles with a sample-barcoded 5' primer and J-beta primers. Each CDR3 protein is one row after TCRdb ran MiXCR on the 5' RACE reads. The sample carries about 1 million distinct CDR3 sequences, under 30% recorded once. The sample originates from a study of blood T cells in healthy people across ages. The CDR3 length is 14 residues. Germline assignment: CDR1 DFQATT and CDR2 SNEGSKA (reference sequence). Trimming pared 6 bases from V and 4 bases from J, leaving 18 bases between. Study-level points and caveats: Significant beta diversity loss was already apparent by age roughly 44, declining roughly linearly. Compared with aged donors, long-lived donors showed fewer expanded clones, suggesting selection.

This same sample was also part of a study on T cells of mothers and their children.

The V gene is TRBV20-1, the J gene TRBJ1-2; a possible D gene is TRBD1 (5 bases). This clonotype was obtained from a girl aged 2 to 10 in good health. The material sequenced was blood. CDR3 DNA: TGCAGTGCCAAGGCGCAGGGCTCCCTCTATGGCTACACCTTC. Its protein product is CSAKAQGSLYGYTF.